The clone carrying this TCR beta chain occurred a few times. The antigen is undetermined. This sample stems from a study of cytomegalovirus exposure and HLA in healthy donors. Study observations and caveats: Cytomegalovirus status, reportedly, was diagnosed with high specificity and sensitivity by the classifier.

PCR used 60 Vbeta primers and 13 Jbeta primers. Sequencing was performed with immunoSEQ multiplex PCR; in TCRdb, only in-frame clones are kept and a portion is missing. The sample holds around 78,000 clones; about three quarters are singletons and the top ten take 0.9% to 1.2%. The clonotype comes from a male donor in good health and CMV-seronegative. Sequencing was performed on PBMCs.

The CDR3 here is CASSPYYSNQPQHF. The CDR3 DNA follows: TGTGCCAGCAGTCCGTATTATAGCAATCAGCCCCAGCATTTT. This chain uses TRBV27 with TRBJ1-5, with D hard to call. Germline V gene sequence: CDR1 MNHEY, CDR2 SMNVEV (reference sequence). The CDR3 has 14 residues. Trimming cost V 5 bases and J 0 bases, with 8 bases left between them.